Listed below are T cell receptor beta chains from one sample, sequenced in a study of shared clonotypes between healthy human individuals. Assay: immunoSEQ multiplex PCR; the TCRdb copy retains only in-frame clones and omits some. The sample shows over a million clones, around 98.5% of them seen only once. Sequenced material: naive CD4+ T cells sorted from blood. Receptor source: a man aged 30 to 39 in good health. Each CDR3 is given with its conserved first and last residue. The order of the fields is CDR3 length, V gene, CDR3 protein.

10 | TRBV10-3 | CAIGTDTQYF
15 | TRBV6-1 | CASSLSWAGPYEQYF
14 | TRBV5-1 | CASSHLEGSNEQFF
15 | TRBV11-3 | CASSSSGNIFDEQFF
14 | TRBV5-4 | CASSLEFGGRGQFF
17 | TRBV5-1 | CASSLQGAVATNEKLFF
14 | TRBV5-1 | CASSLGRTLYGYTF
14 | TRBV9 | CASSVGGRRYEQYF
12 | TRBV7-9 | CASSWTGAGYTF
16 | TRBV5-1 | CASSFNPGQGKGTQYF
15 | TRBV4-2 | CASSQFTQGNTEAFF
15 | TRBV11-3 | CASSIESKTGSEQFF
15 | TRBV5-1 | CASSLALAGKDTQYF
17 | TRBV9 | CASSESAGTRYLNEQFF
15 | TRBV27 | CASSLYLAGVREQYF
14 | TRBV27 | CASRGRGGGAEAFF
12 | TRBV29-1 | CSAEAADNTIYF
14 | TRBV9 | CASSAVRGPDTQYF
17 | TRBV5-8 | CASSFGVGDRSNQPQHF
16 | TRBV4-3 | CASSQNGAGVQETQYF
13 | TRBV9 | CASSVSVQETQYF
14 | TRBV4-3 | CASSPIPNTGELFF
14 | TRBV30 | CAWSGQGALREQYF
14 | TRBV30 | CAWSHSFSGNTIYF
14 | TRBV7-3 | CASSLVSPGDTQYF
14 | TRBV7-3 | CASSFDRVGNEQFF
12 | TRBV6-5 | CASSSGLLGAFF
14 | TRBV7-9 | CASSLGTSGNIQYF
16 | TRBV6-5 | CASSYSDRQTYNEQFF
15 | TRBV5-1 | CASSSSSASANEQFF
18 | TRBV18 | CASSQLLKTGTINNEQFF
14 | TRBV28 | CASRGSSGANVLTF
13 | TRBV5-1 | CASSLVASGIQYF
15 | TRBV10-2 | CASSETLISTDTQYF
12 | TRBV5-6 | CASSTYGAEAFF
16 | TRBV5-6 | CASSFSGRADLNEQFF
14 | TRBV5-4 | CASGTSGRAFEQYF
15 | TRBV28 | CASSLSGQANEKLFF
16 | TRBV18 | CASSPSSSGRGNEQFF
16 | TRBV19 | CASSRSWDSSYNEQFF
14 | TRBV5-1 | CASSRSASGNEQFF
15 | TRBV14 | CASSPEAPSVYEQYF
13 | TRBV5-4 | CASRGQGRTEAFF
14 | TRBV4-3 | CASSPGPRNTEAFF
13 | TRBV7-2 | CASRGLGTDTQYF
16 | TRBV25-1 | CASSEARFPNTGELFF
17 | TRBV10-3 | CAISKTGQAATNEKLFF
14 | TRBV29-1 | CSVARGIGTGELFF
16 | TRBV28 | CASSFNLGPREDTQYF
14 | TRBV18 | CASSLSGSTDTQYF
11 | TRBV28 | CASRGNSGYTF